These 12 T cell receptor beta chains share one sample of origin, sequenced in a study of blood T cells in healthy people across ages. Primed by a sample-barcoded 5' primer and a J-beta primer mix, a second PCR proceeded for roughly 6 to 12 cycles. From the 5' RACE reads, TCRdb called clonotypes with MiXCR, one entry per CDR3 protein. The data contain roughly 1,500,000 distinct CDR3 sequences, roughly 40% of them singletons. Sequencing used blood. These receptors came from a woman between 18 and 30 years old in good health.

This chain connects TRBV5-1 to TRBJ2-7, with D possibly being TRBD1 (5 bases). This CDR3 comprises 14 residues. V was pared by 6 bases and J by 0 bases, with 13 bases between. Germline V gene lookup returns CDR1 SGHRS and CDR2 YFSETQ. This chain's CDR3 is CASKPDTTSYEQYF. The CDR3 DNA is TGCGCCAGCAAACCGGACACGACCTCCTACGAGCAGTACTTC. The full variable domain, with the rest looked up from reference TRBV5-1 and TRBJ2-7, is KAGVTQTPRYLIKTRGQQVTLSCSPISGHRSVSWYQQTPGQGLQFLFEYFSETQRNKGNFPGRFSGRQFSNSRSEMNVSTLELGDSALYLCASKPDTTSYEQYFGPGTRLTVT.

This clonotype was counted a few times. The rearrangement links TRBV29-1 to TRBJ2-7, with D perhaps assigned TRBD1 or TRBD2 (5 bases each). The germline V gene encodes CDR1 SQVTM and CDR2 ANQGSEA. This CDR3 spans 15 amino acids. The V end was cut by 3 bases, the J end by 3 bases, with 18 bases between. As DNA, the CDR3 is TGCAGCGTTGATGGGGGTTCCAGTGGTAACTACGAGCAGTACTTC. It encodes CSVDGGSSGNYEQYF.

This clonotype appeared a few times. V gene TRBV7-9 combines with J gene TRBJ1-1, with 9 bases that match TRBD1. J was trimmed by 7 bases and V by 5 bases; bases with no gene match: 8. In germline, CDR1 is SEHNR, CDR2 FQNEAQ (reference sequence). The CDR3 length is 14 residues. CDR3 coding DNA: TGTGCCAGCAGCCACCGGGACAGGGTGGGTGAAGCTTTCTTT. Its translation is CASSHRDRVGEAFF. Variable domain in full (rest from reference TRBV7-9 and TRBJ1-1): DTGVSQNPRHKITKRGQNVTFRCDPISEHNRLYWYRQTLGQGPEFLTYFQNEAQLEKSRLLSDRFSAERPKGSFSTLEIQRTEQGDSAMYLCASSHRDRVGEAFFGQGTRLTVV.

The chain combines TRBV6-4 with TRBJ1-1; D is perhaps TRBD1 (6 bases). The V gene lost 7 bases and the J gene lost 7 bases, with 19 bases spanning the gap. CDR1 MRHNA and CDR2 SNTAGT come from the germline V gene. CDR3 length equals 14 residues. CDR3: CASKRDTFGGEAFF. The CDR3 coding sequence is TGTGCCAGCAAAAGGGACACTTTCGGTGGTGAAGCTTTCTTT.

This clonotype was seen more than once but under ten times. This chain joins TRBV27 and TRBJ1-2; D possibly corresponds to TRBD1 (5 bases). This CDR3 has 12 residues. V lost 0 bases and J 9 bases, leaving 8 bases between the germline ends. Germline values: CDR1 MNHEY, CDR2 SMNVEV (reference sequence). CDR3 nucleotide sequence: TGTGCCAGCAGTTTATCGGGGGGTAGCTACACCTTC. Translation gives CASSLSGGSYTF.

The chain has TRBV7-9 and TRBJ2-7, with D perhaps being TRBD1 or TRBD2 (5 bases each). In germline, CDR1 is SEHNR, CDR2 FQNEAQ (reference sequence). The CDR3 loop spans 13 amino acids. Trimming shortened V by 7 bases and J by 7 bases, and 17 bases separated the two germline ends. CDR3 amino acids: CASIGDGPGEQYF. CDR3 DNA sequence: TGTGCCAGCATTGGGGACGGGCCTGGGGAGCAGTACTTC.

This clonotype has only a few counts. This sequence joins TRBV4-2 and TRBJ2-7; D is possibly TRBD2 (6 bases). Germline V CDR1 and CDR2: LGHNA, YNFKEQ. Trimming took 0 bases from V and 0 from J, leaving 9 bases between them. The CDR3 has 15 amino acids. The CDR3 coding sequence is TGTGCCAGCAGCCAAGAGCTAGCGAGCTCCTACGAGCAGTACTTC. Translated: CASSQELASSYEQYF.

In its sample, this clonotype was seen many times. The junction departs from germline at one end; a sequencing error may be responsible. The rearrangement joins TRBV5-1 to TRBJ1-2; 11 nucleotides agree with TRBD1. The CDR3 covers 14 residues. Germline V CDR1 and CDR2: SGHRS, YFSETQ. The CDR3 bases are TGTGCCAGCTCGGCAGGACAGGGGGCCTATGGCTACACCTTC. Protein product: CASSAGQGAYGYTF.

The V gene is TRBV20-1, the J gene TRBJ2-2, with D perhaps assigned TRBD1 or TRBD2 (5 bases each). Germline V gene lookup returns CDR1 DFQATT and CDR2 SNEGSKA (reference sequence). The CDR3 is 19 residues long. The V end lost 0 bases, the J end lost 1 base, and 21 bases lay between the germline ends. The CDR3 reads CSARDPTERGAKNTGELFF. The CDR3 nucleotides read TGCAGTGCTAGAGATCCTACAGAAAGAGGGGCGAAGAACACCGGGGAGCTGTTTTTT.

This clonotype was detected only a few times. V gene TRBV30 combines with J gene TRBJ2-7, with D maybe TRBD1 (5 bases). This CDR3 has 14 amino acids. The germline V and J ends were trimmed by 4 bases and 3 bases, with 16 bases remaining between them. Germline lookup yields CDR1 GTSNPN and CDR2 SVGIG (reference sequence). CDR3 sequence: CAWMGRSKYYEQYF. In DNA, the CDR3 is TGTGCCTGGATGGGGCGGTCCAAATACTACGAGCAGTACTTC.

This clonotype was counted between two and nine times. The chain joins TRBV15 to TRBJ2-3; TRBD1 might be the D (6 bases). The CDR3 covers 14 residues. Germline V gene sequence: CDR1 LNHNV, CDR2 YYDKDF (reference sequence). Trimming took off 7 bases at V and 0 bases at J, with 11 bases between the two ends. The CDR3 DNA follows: TGTGCCACCAAGAACAGGGCTAGCACAGATACGCAGTATTTT. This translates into CATKNRASTDTQYF.

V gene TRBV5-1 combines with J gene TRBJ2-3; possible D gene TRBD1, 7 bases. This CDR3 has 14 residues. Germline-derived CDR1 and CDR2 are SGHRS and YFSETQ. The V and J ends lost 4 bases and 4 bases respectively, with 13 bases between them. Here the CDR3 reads CASSGGTVPDTQYF. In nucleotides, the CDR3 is TGCGCCAGCAGCGGCGGGACAGTTCCAGATACGCAGTATTTT. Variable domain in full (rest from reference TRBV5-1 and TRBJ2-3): KAGVTQTPRYLIKTRGQQVTLSCSPISGHRSVSWYQQTPGQGLQFLFEYFSETQRNKGNFPGRFSGRQFSNSRSEMNVSTLELGDSALYLCASSGGTVPDTQYFGPGTRLTVL.